This section outlines one T cell receptor (beta chain) sequence together with its context. The antigen remains unidentified. These data are taken from a study of T cells after yellow fever vaccination. Notes on the study in general: Shared CD4/CD8 clonotypes were a small share, likely from convergent recombination.

Generation of TCR cDNA used 5'RACE template switching (which added a universal primer site and UMIs). TCRdb reprocessed the 5' RACE reads with MiXCR, giving one entry per CDR3 protein. The sample comprises 450,000 to 600,000 distinct CDR3 sequences, about a sixth of which are singletons, and roughly 17% rests with the top ten. Germline trimming cut 4 bases from V and 10 bases from J; bases unmatched to any gene: 9. CDR3 length equals 14 residues. The origin of this receptor is a man aged 18 to 29 who received the YFV17D yellow fever vaccine. The sample in question was PBMCs, obtained 4 to 5 days after the first yellow fever vaccination. The V gene is TRBV12-3 or TRBV12-4, the J gene TRBJ2-7, with 11 bases matching TRBD2. CDR3: CASSYSGGALSQYF. DNA for the CDR3: TGTGCCAGCAGTTATAGCGGGGGGGCTCTAAGTCAGTACTTC.